A single sample is the source of the 19 T cell receptor beta chains below, sequenced in a study of cytomegalovirus exposure and HLA in healthy donors. PCR used 60 Vbeta primers and 13 Jbeta primers. Assay: immunoSEQ multiplex PCR; the TCRdb copy retains only in-frame clones and omits some. The data show some 110,000 clones, roughly 81% seen once. Specimen: PBMCs. The receptor set was obtained from a woman aged 30 to 39 in good health and CMV-seronegative.

The rearrangement links TRBV7-9 to TRBJ2-2; 12 bases are shared with TRBD2. The V gene's germline CDR1 is SEHNR and CDR2 FQNEAQ (reference sequence). V shed 5 bases and J 4 bases; nucleotides not matched to a gene: 5. This CDR3 has 16 residues. CDR3 in DNA: TGTGCCAGCAGCCCTCCGGGACTAGCGGGCACCGGGGAGCTGTTTTTT. Protein sequence: CASSPPGLAGTGELFF. The variable domain in full, with the rest retrieved from reference TRBV7-9 and TRBJ2-2, is DTGVSQNPRHKITKRGQNVTFRCDPISEHNRLYWYRQTLGQGPEFLTYFQNEAQLEKSRLLSDRFSAERPKGSFSTLEIQRTEQGDSAMYLCASSPPGLAGTGELFFGEGSRLTVL.

This rearrangement joins TRBV5-4 to TRBJ1-1, with D perhaps TRBD1 (5 bases). The V gene lost 0 bases and the J gene lost 1 base, with 10 bases spanning the gap. The CDR3 contains 15 residues. CDR1 and CDR2 from the germline V gene are SGHNT and YYREEE (reference sequence). CDR3 bases: TGTGCCAGCAGCTTGGTCCAGGGCGCGAACACTGAAGCTTTCTTT. Translating gives CASSLVQGANTEAFF.

There are a few counts of this clone. The chain employs TRBV7-8 and TRBJ2-5; perhaps TRBD2 as D (6 bases). The germline V gene encodes CDR1 SGHVS and CDR2 FQNEAQ. Trimming removed 5 bases from V and 3 bases from J, with 10 bases in between. The CDR3 sequence is 13 residues long. CDR3 DNA sequence: TGTGCCAGCAGCCCTGTAGCGGAAGAGACCCAGTACTTC. It translates to CASSPVAEETQYF.

The chain employs TRBV5-1 and TRBJ2-5; 11 bases match TRBD1. V dropped 4 bases and J dropped 5; count of bases not matched to a gene: 7. Germline CDR1 reads SGHRS; CDR2 reads YFSETQ. The CDR3 is 15 residues long. The CDR3 nucleotides are TGCGCCAGCAGCAGCCCGGGACAGGGGGGGGAGACCCAGTACTTC. Amino acids: CASSSPGQGGETQYF.

V is TRBV29-1 and J is TRBJ2-1; 8 bases agree with TRBD2. Germline V gene lookup returns CDR1 SQVTM and CDR2 ANQGSEA. The CDR3 contains 16 residues. J lost 6 bases, V lost 1 base, and 11 bases had no gene match. The CDR3 DNA is TGCAGCGTTGAAGGTCCCCCGGGACTAGGGCCCAATGAGCAGTTCTTC. The encoded protein is CSVEGPPGLGPNEQFF.

The V call is TRBV6-5, the J call TRBJ1-3, with D unresolved. This CDR3 has 13 residues. The V gene lost 6 bases and the J gene lost 4 bases, with 10 bases spanning the gap. Germline assignment: CDR1 MNHEY and CDR2 SVGAGI. In nucleotides, the CDR3 is TGTGCCAGCAGCCCTCTCTCGGGAAACACCATATATTTT. It is translated as CASSPLSGNTIYF.

The chain links TRBV19 to TRBJ2-7, with D possibly TRBD2 on 5 matching bases. The germline V and J ends were trimmed by 5 bases and 3 bases, with 17 bases remaining between them. Germline V gives CDR1 LNHDA, CDR2 SQIVND (reference sequence). The CDR3 extends over 15 amino acids. The CDR3 protein is CASSLRLSGNYEQYF. The DNA for the CDR3 is TGTGCCAGTAGTCTAAGACTATCGGGCAACTACGAGCAGTACTTC.

The rearrangement uses TRBV5-8 and TRBJ1-5, with a weak D call TRBD1 (5 bases). The germline V gene has CDR1 SGHTS and CDR2 YDEGEE. The CDR3 has 15 residues. V lost 0 bases and J 9 bases, leaving 16 bases between the germline ends. CDR3 region: CASSLVGLDSLPQHF. As DNA, the CDR3 is TGTGCCAGCAGCTTGGTGGGACTCGATTCTCTGCCCCAGCATTTT.

This sequence joins TRBV27 and TRBJ2-2, with 10 bases identical to TRBD2. The CDR3 has 17 amino acids. The trim removed 6 bases at V and 2 bases at J, leaving 9 bases unmatched. CDR1 is MNHEY, CDR2 SMNVEV, per germline (reference sequence). The CDR3 DNA sequence: TGTGCCAGCAGCGCAAACCCTAGCGGGAGAAACACCGGGGAGCTGTTTTTT. Protein: CASSANPSGRNTGELFF.

This clone showed up just once. The genes are TRBV7-9 and TRBJ1-2; the D is unclear. Trimming shortened V by 2 bases and J by 2 bases, and 6 bases separated the two germline ends. Looked up from germline, CDR1 is SEHNR and CDR2 is FQNEAQ (reference sequence). The CDR3 loop spans 13 amino acids. In DNA form, the CDR3 reads TGTGCCAGCAGCTTAACAGAGAACTATGGCTACACCTTC. It translates to CASSLTENYGYTF.

The chain recombines TRBV2 with TRBJ2-1; no definite D call. This CDR3 spans 14 amino acids. Trimming took off 8 bases at V and 3 bases at J, with 14 bases between the two ends. Per the germline V gene, CDR1 is SNHLY and CDR2 is FYNNEI. CDR3 in DNA: TGTGCCAGCCTTTCTGGAGAAAACTACAATGAGCAGTTCTTC. It specifies CASLSGENYNEQFF.

The rearrangement uses TRBV6-6 and TRBJ1-1; no definite D call. The V end lost 7 bases, the J end lost 1 base, and 7 bases lay between the germline ends. The CDR3 runs to 12 residues. Germline CDR1 MNHNY, CDR2 SVGAGI (reference sequence). DNA of the CDR3: TGTGCCAGCACCCCCCAGAACACTGAAGCTTTCTTT. Amino acid sequence: CASTPQNTEAFF.

The chain is built from TRBV5-1 and TRBJ1-1, with D possibly matching TRBD1 (5 bases). Trimming took off 2 bases at V and 0 bases at J, with 14 bases between the two ends. Germline CDR1 reads SGHRS; CDR2 reads YFSETQ. This CDR3 comprises 16 residues. This CDR3 reads CASSLSGAGLNTEAFF. The CDR3 DNA reads as TGCGCCAGCAGCTTAAGCGGGGCAGGGCTGAACACTGAAGCTTTCTTT. Using reference TRBV5-1 and TRBJ1-1 for the parts outside the CDR3, the full variable domain is KAGVTQTPRYLIKTRGQQVTLSCSPISGHRSVSWYQQTPGQGLQFLFEYFSETQRNKGNFPGRFSGRQFSNSRSEMNVSTLELGDSALYLCASSLSGAGLNTEAFFGQGTRLTVV.

The chain joins TRBV10-3 to TRBJ2-3; 8 bases map to TRBD1. This CDR3 is built from 13 residues. With 6 bases clipped from V and 2 bases from J, the junction kept 1 base outside the gene matches. The germline gives CDR1 ENHRY, CDR2 SYGVKD. Written as DNA, the CDR3 is TGTGCCATCAGGGACAGGGACACAGATACGCAGTATTTT. Translated: CAIRDRDTDTQYF.

This clone was seen only a few times. The rearrangement uses TRBV4-2 and TRBJ1-1; D is perhaps TRBD1 (5 bases). The V gene lost 2 bases and the J gene lost 3 bases, with 7 bases spanning the gap. This CDR3 has 13 amino acids. CDR1 LGHNA and CDR2 YNFKEQ come from the germline V gene. The CDR3 region has the DNA TGTGCCAGCAGCCAACTACAGGACACTGAAGCTTTCTTT. Protein: CASSQLQDTEAFF.

DNA of the CDR3: TGTGCCAGCAGCCCGGAGGGCGTTGAAGCTTTCTTT. It specifies CASSPEGVEAFF. The chain recombines TRBV5-8 with TRBJ1-1; D uncertain. Looked up from germline, CDR1 is SGHTS and CDR2 is YDEGEE. This CDR3 contains 12 residues. Deletions cut 4 bases from V and 7 bases from J, with 11 bases between.

The V and J genes are TRBV29-1 and TRBJ2-1; 12 nucleotides align to TRBD2. The J segment lost 5 bases and the V segment lost 5 bases, leaving 4 bases of the junction unmatched. Germline CDR1 is SQVTM and CDR2 is ANQGSEA. The CDR3 loop spans 14 amino acids. The CDR3 coding sequence is TGCAGCGTTCGGACTAGCGGGAACCACAATGAGCAGTTCTTC. It specifies CSVRTSGNHNEQFF.

This sequence joins TRBV21-1 and TRBJ1-2. TRBV21-1 is a pseudogene locus. There are 13 residues in the CDR3. DNA for the CDR3: TGTGCCAGCCACTGTCGCCTAAACTATGGCTACACCTTC. Protein: CASHCRLNYGYTF.

This clone occurred a few times. The rearrangement joins TRBV6-5 to TRBJ2-7; 11 bases line up with TRBD2. CDR1 is MNHEY, CDR2 SVGAGI, per germline. This CDR3 region has 15 residues. V lost 4 bases and J lost 3; bases outside the gene matches: 5. The CDR3 sequence: CASSSVTSGSYEQYF. The CDR3, as DNA: TGTGCCAGCAGTTCGGTTACTAGCGGGAGCTACGAGCAGTACTTC.